This T cell receptor (beta chain) was identified during a study of CD8 T cells in ankylosing spondylitis. Study-level points and caveats: Researchers reportedly found disease-linked clones significantly enriched in matched ankylosing spondylitis synovial fluid. Clones that were linked to disease were CD8+ and were relatively rare in peripheral blood.

V gave up 6 bases and J gave up 6 bases; unmatched junction bases: 5. Germline assignment: CDR1 SGHTA and CDR2 FQGNSA. The CDR3 has 14 amino acids. Scientists made TCR beta libraries using quantitative 5'-RACE with molecular barcodes. TCRdb reanalysed the 5' RACE reads using MiXCR and keeps one entry per CDR3 protein. The sample comprises under 250,000 distinct CDR3 sequences, under 8.5% of which are singletons, and 4% to 5% rests with the top ten. This clonotype showed up many times. Its antigen is as yet unknown. The receptor was isolated from a female donor with ankylosing spondylitis or in good health (not recorded which). J is TRBJ2-2 and V is TRBV7-2; 9 nucleotides match TRBD1. Sequencing input: blood, either unsorted or a sorted T cell fraction (not recorded which). The CDR3 sequence is CASSLGQGAGELFF. The CDR3 DNA reads TGTGCCAGCAGTTTGGGACAGGGTGCCGGGGAGCTGTTTTTT.